A selection of T cell receptor beta chains follows, all from one sample in a study of cytomegalovirus exposure and HLA in healthy donors. The data were produced by immunoSEQ multiplex PCR, yet TCRdb's version contains in-frame clones alone and is incomplete. The sample has 100,000 to 150,000 clones; about three quarters are singletons. The specimen was PBMCs. The receptors were sampled from a woman between 35 and 50 years old in good health and CMV-seropositive. The CDR3 runs from the conserved cysteine through the conserved F or W. The order of the fields is CDR3 length, D gene, V gene, CDR3 protein. D genes are given only for firm matches.

>14|.|TRBV5-6
CASSHQVRNTEAFF
>13|.|TRBV29-1
CSVVAVNTGELFF
>15|TRBD1|TRBV7-2
CASSHDRGREYEQYF
>14|.|TRBV9
CASSVGGVTDTQYF
>13|TRBD2|TRBV6-5
CASSYPGGETQYF
>17|TRBD2|TRBV13
CASSLYSGGASTDTQYF
>16|.|TRBV6-1
CASSEFGDTSYNEQFF
>15|.|TRBV5-8
CASSLYQGFSYEQYF
>15|.|TRBV4-2
CASSQTQVVGDTQYF
>14|.|TRBV6-5
CASSYLQSAYGYTF
>15|TRBD2|TRBV11-2
CASSLVASGGIGQFF
>15|TRBD1|TRBV7-8
CASSPWDRGPYEQYF
>16|.|TRBV15
CATSRDDGVSYNEQFF
>14|TRBD2|TRBV7-8
CASSLASGGEMGYF
>13|.|TRBV5-6
CASSLFTEETQYF
>13|.|TRBV6-5
CASRRGVGQPQHF
>17|.|TRBV5-1
CASSLGLQGVVRDTQYF
>14|TRBD1|TRBV27
CASSDRGGGQPQHF
>15|.|TRBV5-6
CASSLAQGLDTEAFF
>17|TRBD1|TRBV5-4
CASSLRLQGTSSYEQYF
>14|TRBD1|TRBV4-1
CASSREGQDTEAFF
>15|.|TRBV7-2
CASSLVGSSGDTQYF
>14|TRBD1|TRBV7-9
CASSSTGHHSPLHF
>14|.|TRBV6-5
CASRFAGRTYGYTF
>17|TRBD2|TRBV4-3
CASSQGTSGGLSGEQFF
>16|TRBD1|TRBV7-8
CASSLNRGATNEKLFF
>15|TRBD2|TRBV5-1
CASSFIGRGVDEQYF
>15|TRBD1|TRBV6-5
CASRGARTGGYEQYF
>15|TRBD1|TRBV15
CATSSGTGGSYEQYF
>13|.|TRBV2
CASSSTRNTEAFF
>15|.|TRBV4-2
CASSLATGPGNEQFF
>12|.|TRBV5-6
CASSFPGLGYTF
>14|TRBD1|TRBV6-5
CASTKGTGYSPLHF
>14|.|TRBV18
CASSPPNAGNEQFF
>15|.|TRBV2
CAANRENSAKNIQYF
>12|.|TRBV6-6
CASSRGHYEQYF
>13|.|TRBV5-1
CASSRSPNYGYTF
>15|.|TRBV19
CASSIRSRGGEKLFF
>15|TRBD2|TRBV6-5
CASSRTSGLAHEQFF
>17|TRBD1|TRBV2
CASSLAVGQVTNQPQHF
>17|TRBD2|TRBV28
CASSLRTGLAGQETQYF
>13|.|TRBV10-3
CATETGKDTEAFF
>14|TRBD1|TRBV6-5
CASTRGPWNSPLHF
>14|TRBD1|TRBV19
CASSSRGPGNTIYF
>12|.|TRBV13
CASSLNRIEQFF
>14|.|TRBV7-2
CASALGAQGSPLHF
>15|TRBD1|TRBV7-2
CASSLDYRGNYEQYF
>18|TRBD1|TRBV9
CASSVSGQGVSGANVLTF
>15|.|TRBV7-2
CASSLGGQFRAEQFF
>14|.|TRBV25-1
CASSEAQGIYGYTF
>15|TRBD1|TRBV5-4
CASSLGQGVDNEQFF
>14|TRBD1|TRBV11-2
CASRMTGTSEKLFF
>14|.|TRBV27
CASSRVQMNTEAFF